A selection of T cell receptor beta chains follows, all from one sample in a study of siplizumab effects on memory and regulatory T cells. Generated by immunoSEQ multiplex PCR, the TCRdb table keeps only in-frame clones and is missing some. The sample yields about 97,000 clones, approximately 90% seen once. The sample was CD4+ T cells sorted from blood. The receptors shown here come from a human donor in good health. Each CDR3 is given with its conserved first and last residue. D genes are given only for firm matches. Some rows have no size entry. The others give once, few or many, or a class for an expanded clone.

clone size	V gene	D gene	J gene	CDR3 DNA	CDR3 protein
.	TRBV28	.	TRBJ2-3	TGTGCCAGCAGTGCCGGGACCTCTTACACAGATACGCAGTATTTT	CASSAGTSYTDTQYF
.	TRBV9	TRBD1	TRBJ2-1	TGTGCCAGCAGCGTAAGCTCCGGGACAGGAAATGAGCAGTTCTTC	CASSVSSGTGNEQFF
.	TRBV2	.	TRBJ1-2	TGTGCCAGCAGTGATAGCTTAAGAAGGGATGGCTACACCTTC	CASSDSLRRDGYTF
.	TRBV19	.	TRBJ1-2	TGTGCCACCTTCTTTCCGGGCCTTGCCTCAAATGGCTACACCTTC	CATFFPGLASNGYTF
.	TRBV5-1	.	TRBJ1-1	TGCGCCAGCAGCTTGGCCGTCAGCTGGGGCACTGAAGCTTTCTTT	CASSLAVSWGTEAFF
.	TRBV10-2	.	TRBJ1-5	TGCGCCAGCAGTGATACCGGTCAGGGCATCGGGACCCAGCATTTT	CASSDTGQGIGTQHF
.	TRBV5-6	.	TRBJ1-2	TGTGCCAGCAGCTTGGCCCAGACCTATGGCTACACCTTC	CASSLAQTYGYTF
.	TRBV12-5	TRBD1	TRBJ2-3	TGTGCTAGTGGTTGGTACACAGGGGGCGTCACAGATACGCAGTATTTT	CASGWYTGGVTDTQYF
.	TRBV7-9	.	TRBJ2-5	TGTGCCAGCTCCAGGGGTGCGGGAGTAGGGGAGACCCAGTACTTC	CASSRGAGVGETQYF
.	TRBV11-1	.	TRBJ1-1	TGTGCCAGCAGCTTAGTCGGGTATTCGACAAACTCCACTGAAGCTTTCTTT	CASSLVGYSTNSTEAFF
.	TRBV28	TRBD1	TRBJ1-2	TGTGCCAGCGGGCTTAGTTATAGGGGGCCGGGTGGCTACACCTTC	CASGLSYRGPGGYTF
.	TRBV6-1	.	TRBJ1-1	TGTGCCAGCAGGGGGGCGGTCTACACTGAAGCTTTCTTT	CASRGAVYTEAFF
.	TRBV5-1	TRBD1	TRBJ2-1	TGCGCCAGCAGCTTGTCGGCAGGGGGAAATGAGCAGTTCTTC	CASSLSAGGNEQFF
.	TRBV6-5	TRBD2	TRBJ2-5	TGTGCCTGTACGTTCGGGGGGAAGAGTGAGACCCAGTACTTC	CACTFGGKSETQYF
.	TRBV6-1	TRBD2	TRBJ2-5	TGTGCCAGCAGTGATTTCCGGGGGGGTGGTAGGGACCTACAAGAGACCCAGTACTTC	CASSDFRGGGRDLQETQYF
.	TRBV6-5	.	TRBJ1-2	TGTGCCAGCAGTTACGGGAAGAACTATGGCTACACCTTC	CASSYGKNYGYTF
.	TRBV7-3	.	TRBJ2-1	TGTGCCAGCAGCCAATATAAACAGGGAGGTGAGCAGTTCTTC	CASSQYKQGGEQFF
.	TRBV11-1	TRBD1	TRBJ2-1	TGTGCCAGCACCCACAGACAGGGATTAAGCTCCTACAATGAGCAGTTCTTC	CASTHRQGLSSYNEQFF
once	TRBV14	.	TRBJ2-1	TGTGCCAGCAGCCATGTCGCTGAGCAGTTCTTC	CASSHVAEQFF
.	TRBV14	.	TRBJ2-7	TGTGCCAGCAGCCGAGTAGACTCCTACGAGCAGTACTTC	CASSRVDSYEQYF
.	TRBV10-2	.	TRBJ2-7	TGCGCCAGCAGGGCGGCTAGCAGCTACGAGCAGTACTTC	CASRAASSYEQYF
.	TRBV6-1	.	TRBJ1-5	TGTGCCAGCAGTGCAGGGACGGTCTATCAGCCCCAGCATTTT	CASSAGTVYQPQHF
.	TRBV10-1	.	TRBJ2-3	TGCGCCAGCAGTGTTCAGGGGAGGGGTACGCAGTATTTT	CASSVQGRGTQYF
.	TRBV6-1	.	TRBJ2-7	TGTGCCAGCAGTGAACCCCGCAGATTAAACTACGAGCAGTACTTC	CASSEPRRLNYEQYF